A selection of T cell receptor beta chains follows, all from one sample in a study of blood T cell repertoires in COVID-19. Produced via immunoSEQ multiplex PCR; TCRdb's table is partial and in-frame only. The sample has a few hundred thousand clones; roughly 89% are singletons. The sequenced sample consisted of PBMCs or T cells enriched from blood (not recorded which). The source of these receptors is a woman aged 50 to 65 who had been exposed to COVID-19. The CDR3 runs from the conserved cysteine through the conserved F or W. A D gene is named only where the DNA matches it firmly. Clone size is not always given. Where it is, it says once, few, many or a class for expanded clones.

J gene: TRBJ2-5; V gene: TRBV5-4; clone size: -; D gene: TRBD2; CDR3 protein: CASSFTPGLATETQYF; CDR3 DNA: TGTGCCAGCAGCTTCACTCCGGGACTAGCTACAGAGACCCAGTACTTC
J gene: TRBJ2-7; V gene: TRBV7-9; clone size: -; D gene: -; CDR3 protein: CASTRLVSEQYF; CDR3 DNA: TGTGCCAGCACCCGACTAGTTTCCGAGCAGTACTTC
J gene: TRBJ1-6; V gene: TRBV5-6; clone size: -; D gene: -; CDR3 protein: CASSLEIRGNSPLHF; CDR3 DNA: TGTGCCAGCAGCTTGGAAATCAGGGGAAATTCACCCCTCCACTTT
J gene: TRBJ1-1; V gene: TRBV29-1; clone size: -; D gene: -; CDR3 protein: CSVESRGTEAFF; CDR3 DNA: TGCAGCGTTGAAAGCAGGGGCACTGAAGCTTTCTTT
J gene: TRBJ1-1; V gene: TRBV5-1; clone size: -; D gene: -; CDR3 protein: CASSISGETEAFF; CDR3 DNA: TGCGCCAGCAGCATTTCAGGGGAAACTGAAGCTTTCTTT
J gene: TRBJ2-5; V gene: TRBV3-1/TRBV3-2; clone size: -; D gene: TRBD2; CDR3 protein: CASSQAAGGQETQYF; CDR3 DNA: TGTGCCAGCAGCCAAGCAGCGGGGGGGCAAGAGACCCAGTACTTC
J gene: TRBJ2-5; V gene: TRBV7-7; clone size: -; D gene: -; CDR3 protein: CASSSETPKQETQYF; CDR3 DNA: TGTGCTAGCAGTTCCGAGACACCCAAACAAGAGACCCAGTACTTC
J gene: TRBJ1-1; V gene: TRBV5-1; clone size: -; D gene: -; CDR3 protein: CASSNMGQNTEAFF; CDR3 DNA: TGCGCCAGCTCCAATATGGGACAGAACACTGAAGCTTTCTTT
J gene: TRBJ2-1; V gene: TRBV29-1; clone size: once; D gene: TRBD1; CDR3 protein: CSVVVQGSNEQFF; CDR3 DNA: TGCAGCGTTGTGGTACAGGGGAGCAATGAGCAGTTCTTC
J gene: TRBJ1-1; V gene: TRBV20-1; clone size: -; D gene: -; CDR3 protein: CSASGQGPSRVTEAFF; CDR3 DNA: TGCAGTGCTAGTGGCCAGGGGCCTTCAAGGGTCACTGAAGCTTTCTTT
J gene: TRBJ2-2; V gene: TRBV7-2; clone size: once; D gene: -; CDR3 protein: CASSLDRRGPTNTGELFF; CDR3 DNA: TGTGCCAGCAGCTTAGACAGGCGGGGCCCGACAAACACCGGGGAGCTGTTTTTT
J gene: TRBJ1-6; V gene: TRBV7-9; clone size: -; D gene: -; CDR3 protein: CASSPGTWSSYNSPLHF; CDR3 DNA: TGTGCCAGCAGCCCGGGAACCTGGAGCTCCTATAATTCACCCCTCCACTTT
J gene: TRBJ2-3; V gene: TRBV11-2; clone size: -; D gene: TRBD1; CDR3 protein: CASSRDRGSTDTQYF; CDR3 DNA: TGTGCCAGCAGCCGGGACAGGGGATCCACAGATACGCAGTATTTT
J gene: TRBJ2-5; V gene: TRBV7-9; clone size: -; D gene: TRBD2; CDR3 protein: CASSPSAGEETQYF; CDR3 DNA: TGTGCCAGCAGCCCATCGGCGGGGGAAGAGACCCAGTACTTC
J gene: TRBJ1-5; V gene: TRBV28; clone size: -; D gene: TRBD1; CDR3 protein: CASRDGQAFGQPQHF; CDR3 DNA: TGTGCCAGCAGGGATGGACAGGCGTTCGGTCAGCCCCAGCATTTT
J gene: TRBJ1-3; V gene: TRBV7-9; clone size: -; D gene: TRBD1; CDR3 protein: CASSQLDRGNTIYF; CDR3 DNA: TGTGCCAGCAGCCAACTGGACAGGGGAAACACCATATATTTT
J gene: TRBJ1-2; V gene: TRBV18; clone size: -; D gene: TRBD1; CDR3 protein: CASSPDRGLGYGYTF; CDR3 DNA: TGTGCCAGCTCACCGGACAGGGGGCTGGGCTATGGCTACACCTTC
J gene: TRBJ1-3; V gene: TRBV7-9; clone size: -; D gene: -; CDR3 protein: CASSSIQGYSGNTIYF; CDR3 DNA: TGTGCCAGCAGCTCTATACAGGGTTATTCTGGAAACACCATATATTTT
J gene: TRBJ2-2; V gene: TRBV7-9; clone size: -; D gene: TRBD2; CDR3 protein: CASSLSAGGPTGELFF; CDR3 DNA: TGTGCCAGCAGCTTAAGTGCGGGGGGGCCCACCGGGGAGCTGTTTTTT
J gene: TRBJ2-7; V gene: TRBV19; clone size: -; D gene: -; CDR3 protein: CASSTAGVGAYEQYF; CDR3 DNA: TGTGCCAGTAGTACGGCCGGGGTCGGGGCCTACGAGCAGTACTTC
J gene: TRBJ2-5; V gene: TRBV3-1/TRBV3-2; clone size: -; D gene: -; CDR3 protein: CASSQVGGGARETQYF; CDR3 DNA: TGTGCCAGCAGCCAGGTTGGTGGCGGGGCCAGGGAGACCCAGTACTTC
J gene: TRBJ1-1; V gene: TRBV28; clone size: once; D gene: -; CDR3 protein: CASSFRVGTEAFF; CDR3 DNA: TGTGCCAGCAGTTTCAGGGTAGGCACTGAAGCTTTCTTT
J gene: TRBJ1-5; V gene: TRBV7-9; clone size: -; D gene: TRBD1; CDR3 protein: CASSGTGSNQPQHF; CDR3 DNA: TGTGCCAGCAGCGGGACAGGGAGCAATCAGCCCCAGCATTTT
J gene: TRBJ1-2; V gene: TRBV6-5; clone size: -; D gene: -; CDR3 protein: CASSYAGDGYTF; CDR3 DNA: TGTGCCAGCAGTTACGCGGGGGATGGCTACACCTTC
J gene: TRBJ1-1; V gene: TRBV20-1; clone size: -; D gene: -; CDR3 protein: CSASREGGTEAFF; CDR3 DNA: TGCAGTGCTAGTAGGGAGGGGGGCACTGAAGCTTTCTTT
J gene: TRBJ2-4; V gene: TRBV7-2; clone size: -; D gene: -; CDR3 protein: CASSSPGNPGLSSPYF; CDR3 DNA: TGTGCCAGCAGCTCACCAGGTAACCCGGGACTCTCTTCCCCGTACTTC
J gene: TRBJ2-6; V gene: TRBV4-2; clone size: -; D gene: TRBD1; CDR3 protein: CASSQDLSTGAGANVLTF; CDR3 DNA: TGTGCCAGCAGCCAAGATCTCTCCACAGGGGCTGGGGCCAACGTCCTGACTTTC
J gene: TRBJ2-7; V gene: TRBV5-1; clone size: -; D gene: -; CDR3 protein: CASSLSGQPPGEQYF; CDR3 DNA: TGCGCCAGCAGCTTGAGTGGACAGCCGCCTGGCGAGCAGTACTTC
J gene: TRBJ1-2; V gene: TRBV2; clone size: -; D gene: TRBD1; CDR3 protein: CASTDRRINYGYTF; CDR3 DNA: TGTGCCAGCACGGACAGGAGAATTAACTATGGCTACACCTTC
J gene: TRBJ1-4; V gene: TRBV5-1; clone size: -; D gene: -; CDR3 protein: CASSLGQGNEKLFF; CDR3 DNA: TGCGCCAGCAGCTTGGGCCAGGGTAATGAAAAACTGTTTTTT
J gene: TRBJ1-1; V gene: TRBV6-5; clone size: -; D gene: TRBD1; CDR3 protein: CASVQGGQNTEAFF; CDR3 DNA: TGTGCCAGTGTACAGGGGGGCCAGAACACTGAAGCTTTCTTT
J gene: TRBJ2-7; V gene: TRBV5-1; clone size: -; D gene: -; CDR3 protein: CASSFWPELYEQYF; CDR3 DNA: TGCGCCAGCAGCTTCTGGCCAGAACTATACGAGCAGTACTTC
J gene: TRBJ1-1; V gene: TRBV6-1; clone size: -; D gene: -; CDR3 protein: CASSETPMNTEAFF; CDR3 DNA: TGTGCCAGCAGTGAAACCCCTATGAACACTGAAGCTTTCTTT
J gene: TRBJ2-1; V gene: TRBV6-4; clone size: once; D gene: -; CDR3 protein: CASSVGSSYNEQFF; CDR3 DNA: TGTGCCAGCAGTGTTGGGAGCTCCTACAATGAGCAGTTCTTC
J gene: TRBJ1-1; V gene: TRBV4-1; clone size: -; D gene: -; CDR3 protein: CASSQVLQSVNTEAFF; CDR3 DNA: TGCGCCAGCAGCCAAGTATTGCAGTCCGTGAACACTGAAGCTTTCTTT
J gene: TRBJ2-7; V gene: TRBV2; clone size: -; D gene: -; CDR3 protein: CASSRDNRYEQYF; CDR3 DNA: TGTGCCAGCAGTCGGGACAACCGCTACGAGCAGTACTTC
J gene: TRBJ1-2; V gene: TRBV18; clone size: -; D gene: TRBD1; CDR3 protein: CASSPPGTGDGYTF; CDR3 DNA: TGTGCCAGCTCACCACCGGGGACAGGGGACGGCTACACCTTC
J gene: TRBJ2-4; V gene: TRBV19; clone size: -; D gene: TRBD2; CDR3 protein: CASSLSGGAGNIQYF; CDR3 DNA: TGTGCCAGCTCCCTTAGCGGGGGGGCCGGCAACATTCAGTACTTC
J gene: TRBJ1-1; V gene: TRBV6-5; clone size: -; D gene: -; CDR3 protein: CASAKGGERNTEAFF; CDR3 DNA: TGTGCCAGCGCAAAGGGGGGGGAGCGGAACACTGAAGCTTTCTTT
J gene: TRBJ1-6; V gene: TRBV7-9; clone size: -; D gene: TRBD1; CDR3 protein: CASIDRTGPYNSPLHF; CDR3 DNA: TGTGCCAGCATCGATCGGACAGGGCCCTATAATTCACCCCTCCACTTT
J gene: TRBJ1-2; V gene: TRBV15; clone size: -; D gene: -; CDR3 protein: CATSRVAYGYTF; CDR3 DNA: TGTGCCACCAGCAGAGTGGCCTATGGCTACACCTTC
J gene: TRBJ2-5; V gene: TRBV7-2; clone size: -; D gene: TRBD2; CDR3 protein: CASSFTSGGAETQYF; CDR3 DNA: TGTGCCAGCAGCTTCACTAGCGGGGGGGCGGAGACCCAGTACTTC
J gene: TRBJ1-1; V gene: TRBV7-2; clone size: -; D gene: -; CDR3 protein: CASSFREGGTEAFF; CDR3 DNA: TGTGCCAGCAGCTTTAGGGAGGGGGGCACTGAAGCTTTCTTT